This TCR beta chain is from a study of response to subunit inactivated influenza vaccine. TCRdb re-derived calls from the RT-PCR reads in MiXCR, one entry per CDR3 protein. The sample holds 500,000 to 550,000 distinct CDR3 sequences, approximately 7.8% seen once. There are many counts of this clonotype. Its antigen is undetermined. A read error may produce the germline difference seen at one junction end. Whole-study results and caveats: Each seasonal flu vaccination may recruit only limited new T cells, authors suggested.

The CDR3 has 13 amino acids. Per the germline V gene, CDR1 is SGHRS and CDR2 is YFSETQ. This TCR was sampled from a man in his fifties or sixties who received an inactivated influenza vaccine. The rearrangement links TRBV5-1 to TRBJ2-7, with D tentatively TRBD1 (6 bases). Sequenced here: PBMCs from blood, sampled about 23 months after vaccination. CDR3 region: CASSLDRSYEQYF. CDR3 sequence (DNA): TGTGCCAGCAGCTTAGACAGGTCCTACGAGCAGTACTTC.